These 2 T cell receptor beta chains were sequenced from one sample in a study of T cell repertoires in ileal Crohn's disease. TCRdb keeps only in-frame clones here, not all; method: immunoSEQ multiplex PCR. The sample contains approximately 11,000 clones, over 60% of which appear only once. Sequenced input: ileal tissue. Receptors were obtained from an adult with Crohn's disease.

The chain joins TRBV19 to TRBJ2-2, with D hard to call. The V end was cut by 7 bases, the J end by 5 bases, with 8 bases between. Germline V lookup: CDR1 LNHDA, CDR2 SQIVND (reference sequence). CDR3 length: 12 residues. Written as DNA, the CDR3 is TGTGCCAGTAACCGGTATACCGGGGAGCTGTTTTTT. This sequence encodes CASNRYTGELFF.

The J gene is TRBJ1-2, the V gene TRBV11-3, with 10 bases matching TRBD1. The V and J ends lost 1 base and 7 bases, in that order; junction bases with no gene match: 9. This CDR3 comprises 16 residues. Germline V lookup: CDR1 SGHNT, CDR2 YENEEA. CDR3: CASSLGPRQGASGYTF. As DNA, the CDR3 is TGTGCCAGCAGCTTAGGCCCTCGACAGGGGGCGAGTGGCTACACCTTC.